Described below is a single T cell receptor (beta chain) sequence and its context. Individual cDNA molecules in this library carried unique molecular identifiers. TCRdb recomputed calls from the RACE reads with MiXCR, one row per CDR3 protein. The data contain 80,000 to 100,000 distinct CDR3 sequences, around 7% of them seen just once; the ten biggest clones take up about 1.6%. Time point noted: patch test 1, 2 weeks after DPC sensitization. Stated treatment: therapeutic diphenylcyclopropenone sensitization with weekly scalp DPC. The source of the sample is a study of human T cells and chemical hapten exposure. For the study at large: Slight volume differences across pooled libraries mainly accounted for varying per-sample TCR yields.

The origin of this receptor is a woman in her 30s with alopecia areata. Some clones in this sample may be carry-over from other donors' samples. This sample comprised whole blood, obtained in connection with sensitization to the hapten diphenylcyclopropenone (DPC).

For the CDR3, the DNA is TGTGCCAGCAGAGGTTCCAATGAGCAGTTCTTC. It codes for CASRGSNEQFF. This rearrangement joins TRBV12-3 or TRBV12-4 to TRBJ2-1; D is unresolved. The length of the CDR3 is 11 residues. V was pared by 6 bases and J by 6 bases, with 6 bases between.